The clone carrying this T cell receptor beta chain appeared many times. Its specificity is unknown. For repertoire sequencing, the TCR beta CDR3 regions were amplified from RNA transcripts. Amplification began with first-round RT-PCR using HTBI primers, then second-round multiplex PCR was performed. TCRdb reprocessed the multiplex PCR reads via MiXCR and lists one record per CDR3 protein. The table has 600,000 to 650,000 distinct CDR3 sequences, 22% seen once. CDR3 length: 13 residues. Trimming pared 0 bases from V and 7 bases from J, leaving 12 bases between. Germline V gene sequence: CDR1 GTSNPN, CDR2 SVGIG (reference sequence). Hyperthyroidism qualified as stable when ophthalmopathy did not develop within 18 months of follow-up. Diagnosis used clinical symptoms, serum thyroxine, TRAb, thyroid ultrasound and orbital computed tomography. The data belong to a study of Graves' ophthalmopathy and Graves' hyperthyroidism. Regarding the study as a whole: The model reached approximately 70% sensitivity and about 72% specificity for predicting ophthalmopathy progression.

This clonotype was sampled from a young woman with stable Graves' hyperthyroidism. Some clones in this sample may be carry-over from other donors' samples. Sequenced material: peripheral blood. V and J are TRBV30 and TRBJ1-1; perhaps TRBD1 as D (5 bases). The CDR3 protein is CAWSVGVDGEAFF. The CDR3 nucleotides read TGTGCCTGGAGTGTAGGGGTGGACGGTGAAGCTTTCTTT.